Below, 28 T cell receptor beta chains from the same sample are listed, as sequenced in a study of beta chain features in type 1 diabetes (dated by TCRdb to about 2018). No antigen has been assigned to these receptors. General study outcomes and caveats: A moderate but significant shortening of TCRB CDR3 length was observed in type 1 diabetes patients in all four CD4+ subsets.

Library method: the immunoSEQ multiplex PCR assay. All of the isolated RNA was reverse transcribed with the High Capacity cDNA Reverse Transcription Kit, so expressed TCRB transcripts were sequenced. In its TCRdb copy, this immuneACCESS table keeps in-frame sequences only and misses some clones. Where compared with another copy, unresolved V genes explain less than half of these, and the others have no known cause. The sample table contains 250,000 to 300,000 clones; only one count was recorded for around 24% of them. The ten largest clones capture approximately 0.011% of the sample. Sequencing was performed on naive CD4+ T cells from blood. Interpreted using the paper, the cell subset or site label stands for: true naive CD4+ T cells. All receptors come from a woman aged 25 to 39 with type 1 diabetes.

The V call is TRBV28, the J call TRBJ2-7, with 11 bases identical to TRBD1. Germline loops: CDR1 MDHEN, CDR2 SYDVKM. Trimming took 8 bases from V and 2 from J; bases not matched to a gene: 8. This CDR3 is 15 amino acids long. Here the CDR3 reads CASLLGGQGAYEQYF. CDR3 DNA sequence: TGTGCCAGCCTGTTGGGGGGACAGGGGGCCTACGAGCAGTACTTC.

The chain combines TRBV4-1 with TRBJ2-4; D is ambiguous. The germline gives CDR1 MGHRA, CDR2 YSYEKL. This CDR3 has 16 residues. V lost 0 bases to trimming and J lost 0 bases, with 9 bases between them. The CDR3 spells CASSQDPQLAKNIQYF. CDR3 DNA: TGCGCCAGCAGCCAAGATCCACAGCTAGCCAAAAACATTCAGTACTTC.

This clone was seen only a few times. V gene TRBV7-2 combines with J gene TRBJ2-7, with TRBD1 as a possible D gene (5 bases). The germline V gene has CDR1 SGHTA and CDR2 FQGNSA. Deletions cut 5 bases from V and 4 bases from J, with 21 bases between. The CDR3 sequence is 16 residues long. The CDR3 loop is CASSLNGASAAYEQYF. In nucleotides, the CDR3 is TGTGCCAGCAGCCTCAATGGGGCGAGTGCGGCTTACGAGCAGTACTTC.

The rearrangement links TRBV7-6 to TRBJ2-1, with TRBD2 matching over 9 bases. Per germline, CDR1 SGHVS and CDR2 FNYEAQ. The CDR3 is 17 amino acids. The V and J ends lost 5 bases and 10 bases, in that order; junction bases with no gene match: 18. The CDR3 is CASSQKVLREGPWEQFF. The CDR3 nucleotides read TGTGCCAGCAGCCAAAAAGTTTTGCGGGAGGGCCCGTGGGAGCAGTTCTTC.

The sample holds a few counts of this clone. The V gene is TRBV30, the J gene TRBJ2-1; D is undetermined. CDR1 GTSNPN and CDR2 SVGIG come from the germline V gene (reference sequence). The germline V and J ends were trimmed by 0 bases and 8 bases, with 8 bases remaining between them. CDR3 size: 12 residues. CDR3 nucleotide sequence: TGTGCCTGGAGTGTACATCGGGATGAGCAGTTCTTC. Its protein is CAWSVHRDEQFF. Based on the CDR3 plus reference TRBV30 and TRBJ2-1, the full variable domain is SQTIHQWPATLVQPVGSPLSLECTVEGTSNPNLYWYRQAAGRGLQLLFYSVGIGQISSEVPQNLSASRPQDRQFILSSKKLLLSDSGFYLCAWSVHRDEQFFGPGTRLTVL.

In this sample, this clone turned up a few times. The V call is TRBV15, the J call TRBJ2-7; TRBD1 is a possible D gene (5 bases). CDR3 length: 14 amino acids. Deletions cut 0 bases from V and 0 bases from J, with 6 bases between. Germline V gene lookup returns CDR1 LNHNV and CDR2 YYDKDF (reference sequence). CDR3 nucleotides: TGTGCCACCAGCAGAGACAGGGACTCCTACGAGCAGTACTTC. Translation gives CATSRDRDSYEQYF.

As regards this clone: Other DNA variants within this sample encode the same CDR3. The chain joins TRBV30 to TRBJ1-5; D ambiguous. The CDR3 sequence is 14 residues long. The germline V and J ends were trimmed by 0 bases and 1 base, with 7 bases remaining between them. CDR1 is GTSNPN, CDR2 SVGIG, per germline (reference sequence). The DNA of the CDR3 is TGTGCCTGGAGTGTATCGGGGAGCAATCAGCCCCAGCATTTT. Translating gives CAWSVSGSNQPQHF.

This clone was counted a few times. This chain uses TRBV6-4 with TRBJ2-1; D not resolved. The CDR3 is 13 residues long. The germline gives CDR1 MRHNA, CDR2 SNTAGT. V lost 5 bases to trimming and J lost 7 bases, with 12 bases between them. CDR3 sequence: CASSREERNEQFF. In DNA form, the CDR3 reads TGTGCCAGCAGTCGTGAGGAGCGTAATGAGCAGTTCTTC.

V usage is TRBV10-3 and J usage is TRBJ2-1; 8 positions agree with TRBD1. The CDR3 has 15 residues. CDR1 and CDR2 (germline): ENHRY, SYGVKD. V trimming: 6 bases; J trimming: 2 bases; junction bases outside the gene matches: 6. CDR3 sequence (DNA): TGTGCCATCAGAGCGACAGGGGATACCTACAATGAGCAGTTCTTC. This encodes CAIRATGDTYNEQFF.

The V and J genes are TRBV5-4 and TRBJ2-4, with D possibly matching TRBD1 (5 bases). The ends were cut back, 3 bases at V and 0 bases at J, with 10 bases in the middle. The CDR3 sequence is 15 residues long. Per the germline V gene, CDR1 is SGHNT and CDR2 is YYREEE (reference sequence). Here the CDR3 reads CASSSDRIAKNIQYF. The CDR3 nucleotides read TGTGCCAGCAGCTCAGACAGAATAGCCAAAAACATTCAGTACTTC. Combining the CDR3 with reference TRBV5-4 and TRBJ2-4 gives the whole variable domain ETGVTQSPTHLIKTRGQQVTLRCSSQSGHNTVSWYQQALGQGPQFIFQYYREEENGRGNFPPRFSGLQFPNYSSELNVNALELDDSALYLCASSSDRIAKNIQYFGAGTRLSVL.

This clone appeared a few times. The rearrangement joins TRBV9 to TRBJ1-2; tentative D call: TRBD1 (5 bases). Germline V gene sequence: CDR1 SGDLS, CDR2 YYNGEE. The CDR3 length is 16 residues. Deletions cut 4 bases from V and 4 bases from J, with 20 bases between. Written as DNA, the CDR3 is TGTGCCAGCAGCCCCGGGGGTGGACCGAGCGGCTATGGCTACACCTTC. Residues: CASSPGGGPSGYGYTF. Using reference TRBV9 and TRBJ1-2 for the parts outside the CDR3, the full variable domain is DSGVTQTPKHLITATGQRVTLRCSPRSGDLSVYWYQQSLDQGLQFLIQYYNGEERAKGNILERFSAQQFPDLHSELNLSSLELGDSALYFCASSPGGGPSGYGYTFGSGTRLTVV.

This clone was detected only a few times. The chain combines TRBV30 with TRBJ2-1; 7 bases agree with TRBD2. The CDR3 covers 16 residues. Germline V CDR1 and CDR2: GTSNPN, SVGIG (reference sequence). Losses at the gene ends were 1 base for V and 0 bases for J; bases not matched to a gene: 6. The CDR3 DNA is TGTGCCTGGAGTGCCCTGGGGGGGGGCTCCTACAATGAGCAGTTCTTC. Protein product: CAWSALGGGSYNEQFF.

The chain joins TRBV7-6 to TRBJ2-7; no clear D. The ends were cut back, 5 bases at V and 0 bases at J, with 2 bases in the middle. Germline V lookup: CDR1 SGHVS, CDR2 FNYEAQ. This CDR3 is built from 11 residues. The CDR3 nucleotides are TGTGCCAGCAGCCTCTCCTACGAGCAGTACTTC. Protein: CASSLSYEQYF.

This clone was detected a few times. J is TRBJ1-5 and V is TRBV5-6; 9 bases match TRBD1. J lost 6 bases, V lost 5 bases, and 12 bases had no gene match. Germline lookup yields CDR1 SGHDT and CDR2 YYEEEE. This CDR3 has 16 residues. CDR3 amino acids: CASRKPGQGSIQPQHF. The CDR3 bases are TGTGCCAGCAGGAAACCGGGACAGGGATCTATTCAGCCCCAGCATTTT.

In nucleotides, the CDR3 is TGTGCCTGGAGTGTTTCGCAGGGCACAGATACGCAGTATTTT. It codes for CAWSVSQGTDTQYF. The V and J genes are TRBV30 and TRBJ2-3, with D hard to call. Looked up from germline, CDR1 is GTSNPN and CDR2 is SVGIG (reference sequence). V was clipped by 0 bases and J by 1 base, with 8 bases between them. This CDR3 contains 14 residues.

This clone was picked up a small number of times. The chain is built from TRBV5-1 and TRBJ2-5; 9 nucleotides align to TRBD1. The V and J ends lost 4 bases and 5 bases, in that order; junction bases with no gene match: 15. Germline lookup yields CDR1 SGHRS and CDR2 YFSETQ. The CDR3 consists of 17 residues. The CDR3 nucleotides read TGCGCCAGCAGCCCTGTCCCGGGACAGGGTTTGGGGGAGACCCAGTACTTC. Translated: CASSPVPGQGLGETQYF.

This chain links TRBV20-1 with TRBJ1-1; D is unclear. The CDR3 has 11 residues. Trimming shortened V by 6 bases and J by 7 bases, and 12 bases separated the two germline ends. CDR1 is DFQATT, CDR2 SNEGSKA, per germline (reference sequence). The CDR3 sequence is CSADTGGEAFF. CDR3 DNA: TGCAGTGCCGATACGGGAGGTGAAGCTTTCTTT.

This clone was counted a few times. The CDR3 region has the DNA TGCGCCAGCAGCCAAGTTAGTGCCCCTGGGGCCAACGTCCTGACTTTC. Encoded protein: CASSQVSAPGANVLTF. V is TRBV4-1 and J is TRBJ2-6; D gene unclear. The CDR3 extends over 16 amino acids. V lost 1 base, J lost 2 bases, and 9 bases lay in between. Germline CDR1 reads MGHRA; CDR2 reads YSYEKL.

This clone appeared a few times. This chain links TRBV30 with TRBJ1-2; maybe TRBD1 (5 bases). Germline CDR1 reads GTSNPN; CDR2 reads SVGIG (reference sequence). CDR3 length: 12 residues. CDR3 region: CSLSRDNYGYTF. The CDR3 nucleotides are TGTTCCTTATCCAGGGATAACTATGGCTACACCTTC.

The chain joins TRBV7-9 to TRBJ2-3; 11 bases map to TRBD2. Germline V gene lookup returns CDR1 SEHNR and CDR2 FQNEAQ (reference sequence). The CDR3 totals 15 residues. V gave up 4 bases and J gave up 8 bases; unmatched junction bases: 8. The CDR3: CASSSLTSGTATQYF. The CDR3 DNA follows: TGTGCCAGCAGCTCCCTGACTAGCGGGACGGCTACGCAGTATTTT. Together with reference TRBV7-9 and TRBJ2-3, the CDR3 gives the full variable domain: DTGVSQNPRHKITKRGQNVTFRCDPISEHNRLYWYRQTLGQGPEFLTYFQNEAQLEKSRLLSDRFSAERPKGSFSTLEIQRTEQGDSAMYLCASSSLTSGTATQYFGPGTRLTVL.

V is TRBV9 and J is TRBJ2-1; TRBD2 matches 10 bases. This CDR3 is built from 16 residues. In germline, CDR1 is SGDLS, CDR2 YYNGEE. V was pared by 4 bases and J by 2 bases, with 6 bases of the junction left unmatched. CDR3 sequence reads: CASSYGSGRAYNEQFF. CDR3 nucleotide sequence: TGTGCCAGCAGCTACGGAAGCGGGAGGGCCTACAATGAGCAGTTCTTC.

The rearrangement joins TRBV15 to TRBJ2-5; TRBD2 agrees at 7 bases. The CDR3 length is 17 residues. From germline, CDR1 is LNHNV and CDR2 YYDKDF (reference sequence). Trimming at V came to 5 bases and at J to 4 bases, leaving 16 bases not matched to a gene. CDR3 bases: TGTGCCACCAGCCACCCTTCCTGGCTAGCGGCGGGAGAGACCCAGTACTTC. Amino acids: CATSHPSWLAAGETQYF.

This clone was counted between two and nine times. This sequence joins TRBV30 and TRBJ2-2, with 10 bases that match TRBD2. The CDR3 sequence is 17 residues long. The V segment lost 0 bases and the J segment 5 bases; nucleotides outside the gene matches: 9. The germline V gene has CDR1 GTSNPN and CDR2 SVGIG (reference sequence). CDR3 nucleotide sequence: TGTGCCTGGAGTGTACTACAAGCGGGAGGGTGGACCGGGGAGCTGTTTTTT. Translation: CAWSVLQAGGWTGELFF.

There are a few counts of this clone. The chain recombines TRBV25-1 with TRBJ2-3, with D tentatively TRBD1 (5 bases). CDR1 and CDR2 (germline): MGHDK, SYGVNS. Trimming pared 4 bases from V and 0 bases from J, leaving 8 bases between. The CDR3 contains 14 residues. The CDR3 sequence: CASSADSSTDTQYF. The CDR3 bases are TGTGCCAGCAGTGCCGACAGCAGCACAGATACGCAGTATTTT.

The J gene is TRBJ2-1, the V gene TRBV5-4; 11 bases agree with TRBD2. V gave up 4 bases and J gave up 5 bases; unmatched junction bases: 5. This CDR3 has 15 residues. Germline-derived CDR1 and CDR2 are SGHNT and YYREEE (reference sequence). The CDR3 is CASSIGTSGNNEQFF. In nucleotides, the CDR3 is TGTGCCAGCAGCATTGGGACTAGCGGAAACAATGAGCAGTTCTTC.

This clone was recorded a few times. This sequence joins TRBV2 and TRBJ1-5; a weak D match, TRBD1 (5 bases). The CDR3 is 12 amino acids. The V gene lost 7 bases and the J gene lost 4 bases, with 8 bases spanning the gap. In germline, CDR1 is SNHLY, CDR2 FYNNEI. CDR3 amino acids: CASMGGNQPQHF. The CDR3 region has the DNA TGTGCCAGCATGGGGGGAAATCAGCCCCAGCATTTT.

There are a few counts of this clone. The chain has TRBV29-1 and TRBJ1-1; 8 nucleotides align to TRBD1. This CDR3 is 9 amino acids long. Looked up from germline, CDR1 is SQVTM and CDR2 is ANQGSEA. V dropped 7 bases and J dropped 8; count of bases not matched to a gene: 0. The chain's CDR3 is CSGDREAFF. The CDR3 bases are TGCAGCGGGGACAGGGAAGCTTTCTTT.

V usage is TRBV2 and J usage is TRBJ2-7, with a tentative D call TRBD1 (5 bases). V was pared by 5 bases and J by 4 bases, with 9 bases between. This CDR3 is built from 12 residues. Germline CDR1 SNHLY, CDR2 FYNNEI. The CDR3 nucleotides are TGTGCCAGCAGTAAGACAGTGTACGAGCAGTACTTC. It yields the protein CASSKTVYEQYF.